This T cell receptor (beta chain) was identified in a study of shared clonotypes between healthy human individuals. Germline assignment: CDR1 GTSNPN and CDR2 SVGIG (reference sequence). With 0 bases removed from V and 1 base from J, the gap between germline ends came to 13 bases. This CDR3 region has 16 residues. Repertoires were generated with immunoSEQ multiplex PCR, while TCRdb's copy carries only in-frame clones and drops some. This table holds 400,000 to 600,000 clones, roughly 95% found once. Source material: naive CD4+ T cells sorted from blood. The subset denotes: CD45RA+ positively selected. The origin of this receptor is a woman between 25 and 40 years old in good health. V gene TRBV30 combines with J gene TRBJ1-5; D not resolved. The CDR3 DNA reads as TGTGCCTGGAGTGTAAACGGGGTTGTGAGCAATCAGCCCCAGCATTTT. Its translation is CAWSVNGVVSNQPQHF. The full variable domain, rest sourced from reference TRBV30 and TRBJ1-5, is SQTIHQWPATLVQPVGSPLSLECTVEGTSNPNLYWYRQAAGRGLQLLFYSVGIGQISSEVPQNLSASRPQDRQFILSSKKLLLSDSGFYLCAWSVNGVVSNQPQHFGDGTRLSIL.